This is a list of T cell receptor beta chains from one sample in a study of shared clonotypes between healthy human individuals. This table comes from immunoSEQ multiplex PCR, and its TCRdb copy is limited to in-frame clones, with some not included. The sample shows 650,000 to 750,000 clones, 60% to 80% of them seen only once. Sequencing was done on a sample of memory CD4+ T cells sorted from blood. The receptors derive from a woman aged 25 to 39 in good health. Each CDR3 is given with its conserved first and last residue. The D gene is left open where the match is weak. Clone size is stated in some rows and not others, as once, few, many or a class when expanded.

clone_size	v_call	j_call	d_call	cdr3_aa	cdr3_nt
once	TRBV28	TRBJ1-3	TRBD1	CASSSQGTGNTIYF	TGTGCCAGCAGTTCACAGGGGACTGGAAACACCATATATTTT
.	TRBV6-6	TRBJ2-6	.	CASSYSSGANVLTF	TGTGCCAGCAGTTACAGCTCTGGGGCCAACGTCCTGACTTTC
.	TRBV4-1	TRBJ2-5	TRBD2	CASSQPGLAGGFSETQYF	TGCGCCAGCAGCCAACCCGGACTAGCGGGGGGGTTTTCAGAGACCCAGTACTTC
.	TRBV5-1	TRBJ2-1	.	CASSETSSGYNEQFF	TGCGCCAGCAGCGAGACTAGTAGTGGCTACAATGAGCAGTTCTTC
.	TRBV16	TRBJ2-7	TRBD2	CASSLTPSGNNLREQYF	TGTGCCAGCAGCCTAACTCCTAGCGGGAACAACCTTCGCGAGCAGTACTTC
.	TRBV7-6	TRBJ2-5	.	CASRRGQGGVGETQYF	TGTGCCAGCAGAAGAGGACAGGGAGGGGTAGGAGAGACCCAGTACTTC
many	TRBV7-3	TRBJ2-2	TRBD2	CASSPGGGGKNTGELFF	TGTGCCAGCAGCCCGGGGGGTGGCGGCAAGAACACCGGGGAGCTGTTTTTT
.	TRBV5-6	TRBJ1-2	TRBD1	CASSWRRGIFRDRAHGYTF	TGTGCCAGCAGCTGGAGGCGCGGGATCTTTCGGGACAGGGCACATGGCTACACCTTC
.	TRBV11-2	TRBJ1-5	.	CASSLASNQPQHF	TGTGCCAGCAGCTTAGCAAGCAATCAGCCCCAGCATTTT
.	TRBV28	TRBJ2-7	.	CASSTSWGYEQYF	TGTGCCAGCAGTACCTCGTGGGGTTACGAGCAGTACTTC
.	TRBV7-9	TRBJ2-7	.	CASSHRVYEQYF	TGTGCCAGCAGTCACAGGGTTTACGAGCAGTACTTC
.	TRBV6-1	TRBJ1-2	TRBD1	CASSGQDRANYGYTF	TGTGCCAGCAGTGGCCAGGACAGGGCTAACTATGGCTACACCTTC